The rows below give T cell receptor beta chains drawn from one sample of a study of cytomegalovirus exposure and HLA in healthy donors. Only in-frame clones appear in the TCRdb table, and some are missing; sequencing was by immunoSEQ multiplex PCR. The sample gives about 160,000 clones, more than 65% of which show up once; roughly 6.8% is in the top ten. The specimen sequenced was PBMCs. The receptors were gathered from a man over 45 in good health and CMV-seropositive. The CDR3 runs from the conserved cysteine through the conserved F or W.

v_call cdr3_aa
TRBV5-1 CASSDGTGYQETQYF
TRBV29-1 CSGGLEDTEAFF
TRBV7-9 CASSLRQDHNSPLHF
TRBV10-2 CASSTYNEQFF
TRBV2 CASRAENEQYF
TRBV5-1 CASSLLAVSYEQYF
TRBV29-1 CSVENEGQRNF
TRBV6-1 CASSEPSGDTQYF
TRBV6-1 CASSEGPSADTQYF
TRBV21-1 CASSAREGQGCSTGELFF